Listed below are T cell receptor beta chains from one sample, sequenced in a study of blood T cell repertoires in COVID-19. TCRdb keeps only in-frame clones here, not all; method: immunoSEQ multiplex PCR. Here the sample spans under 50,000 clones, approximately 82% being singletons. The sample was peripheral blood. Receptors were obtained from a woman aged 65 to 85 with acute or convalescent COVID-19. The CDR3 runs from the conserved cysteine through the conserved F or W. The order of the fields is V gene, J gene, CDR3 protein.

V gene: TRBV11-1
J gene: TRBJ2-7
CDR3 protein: CASSFREIDEQYF

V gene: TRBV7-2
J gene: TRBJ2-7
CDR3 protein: CASSSRASGSNEQYF

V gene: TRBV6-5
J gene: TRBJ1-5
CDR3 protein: CASRGGIYSNQPQHF

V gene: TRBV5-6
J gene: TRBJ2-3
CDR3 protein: CASSLGLGTDTQYF

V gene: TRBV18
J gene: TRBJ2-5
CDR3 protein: CASSSGQGSETQYF

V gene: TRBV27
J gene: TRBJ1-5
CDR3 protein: CASSSGTDSNQPQHF

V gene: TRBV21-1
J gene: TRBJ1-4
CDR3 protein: CASSNEVPNEKLFF

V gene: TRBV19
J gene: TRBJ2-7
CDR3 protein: CASSRQVEYEQYF

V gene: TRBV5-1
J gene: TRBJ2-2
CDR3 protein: CASSSDRGGVGELFF

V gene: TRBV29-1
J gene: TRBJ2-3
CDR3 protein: CSSLPGDTDTQYF

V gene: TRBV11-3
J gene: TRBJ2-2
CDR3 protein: CASRKGPGQNPPNTGELFF

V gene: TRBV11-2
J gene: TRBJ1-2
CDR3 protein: CASRRQGSYYGYTF

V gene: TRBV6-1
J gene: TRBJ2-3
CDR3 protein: CASSEGASTQYF

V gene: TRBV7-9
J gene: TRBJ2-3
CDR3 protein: CAIRSGDTQYF

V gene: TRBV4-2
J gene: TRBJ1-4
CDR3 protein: CASSQVLDYREKLFF

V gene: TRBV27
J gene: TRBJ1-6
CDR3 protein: CATPKHRNSPLHF

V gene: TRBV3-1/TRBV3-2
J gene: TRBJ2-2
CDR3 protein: CASSQAGDTGELFF

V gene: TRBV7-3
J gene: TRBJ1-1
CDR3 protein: CASSPPTGSEAFF

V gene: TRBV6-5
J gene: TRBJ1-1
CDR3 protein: CASKWTPQGEAFF

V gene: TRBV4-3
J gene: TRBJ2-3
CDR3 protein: CASSQGSSWTSGYTDTQYF

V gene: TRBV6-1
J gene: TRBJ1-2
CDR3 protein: CASSEGLTGQPYGYTF

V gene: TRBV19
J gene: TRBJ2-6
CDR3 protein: CASIGTRSGANVLTF

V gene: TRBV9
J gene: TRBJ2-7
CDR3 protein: CASSVSSGGAPGEQYF

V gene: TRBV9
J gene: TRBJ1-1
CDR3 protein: CASSVVGTGGEAFF

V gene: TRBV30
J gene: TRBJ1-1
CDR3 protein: CAWSAGIYGGTEAFF

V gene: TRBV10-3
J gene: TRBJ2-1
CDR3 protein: CAISDVRGSAVNEQFF

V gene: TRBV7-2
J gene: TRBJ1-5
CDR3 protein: CASSLRGAGQPQHF

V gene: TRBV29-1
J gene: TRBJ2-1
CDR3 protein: CSALLEASAYNEQFF

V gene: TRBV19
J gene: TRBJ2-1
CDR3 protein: CASSRVAGGIYNEQFF

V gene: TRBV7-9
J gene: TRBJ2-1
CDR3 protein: CASSVSGRENNEQFF

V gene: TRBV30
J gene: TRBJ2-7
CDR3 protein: CAWDRDGGYEQYF

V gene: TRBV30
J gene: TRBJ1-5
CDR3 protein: CAWSAVAGSNQPQHF

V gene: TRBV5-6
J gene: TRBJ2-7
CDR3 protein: CASSLAAGGAYEQYF

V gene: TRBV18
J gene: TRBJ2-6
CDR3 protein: CASSPGVSGANVLTF

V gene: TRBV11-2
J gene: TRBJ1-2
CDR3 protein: CASMQGRGAQNYGYTF

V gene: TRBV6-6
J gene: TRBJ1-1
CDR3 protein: CASWGAEAFF

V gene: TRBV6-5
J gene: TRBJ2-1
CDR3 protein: CASSNLAGASNEQFF

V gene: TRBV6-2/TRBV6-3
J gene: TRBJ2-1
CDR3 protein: CASSSSGVAYNEQFF

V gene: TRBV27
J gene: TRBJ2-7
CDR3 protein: CASSLRNRGRYEQYF

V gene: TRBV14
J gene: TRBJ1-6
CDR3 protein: CASSLGRRQSSAAPLHF

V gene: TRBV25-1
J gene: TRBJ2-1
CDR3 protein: CASSETVITYNEQFF

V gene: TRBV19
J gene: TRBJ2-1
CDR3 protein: CASSIGDKGQLNEQFF

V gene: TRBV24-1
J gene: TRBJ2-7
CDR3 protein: CATRRRDRTYEQYF

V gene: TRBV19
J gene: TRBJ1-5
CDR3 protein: CASSKQPNNQPQHF

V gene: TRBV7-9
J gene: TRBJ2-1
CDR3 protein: CASSLLPGLATSYNEQFF

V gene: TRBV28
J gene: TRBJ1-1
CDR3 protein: CASSLPERGMNTEAFF

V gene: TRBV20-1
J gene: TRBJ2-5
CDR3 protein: CSASLLAGVGETQYF

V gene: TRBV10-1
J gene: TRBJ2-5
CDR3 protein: CASSLGAGKTQYF

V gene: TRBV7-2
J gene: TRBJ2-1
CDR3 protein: CASSLSGTGRYNEQFF

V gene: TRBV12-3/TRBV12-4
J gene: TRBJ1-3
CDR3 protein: CGSLYSGNTIYF

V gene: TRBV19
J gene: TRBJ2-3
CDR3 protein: CASSIGLAGGSDTQYF

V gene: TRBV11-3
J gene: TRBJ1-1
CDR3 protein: CASSLEEGAGTEAFF

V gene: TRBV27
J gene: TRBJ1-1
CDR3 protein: CASRTDRGWTEAFF

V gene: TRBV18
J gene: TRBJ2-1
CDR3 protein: CASSQLERAASYNEQFF

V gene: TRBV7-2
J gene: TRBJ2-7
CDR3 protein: CASKPSGIYEQYF

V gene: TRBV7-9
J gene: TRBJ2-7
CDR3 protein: CASSDSQGYEQYF

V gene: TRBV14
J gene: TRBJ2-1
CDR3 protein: CASSQGWLAGGGEQFF